The entry that follows covers one T cell receptor beta chain sequence. The data originate from a study of T cell responses to AZD1222 COVID-19 vaccine. TCRdb's copy holds only in-frame clones and misses some; the assay was immunoSEQ multiplex PCR. The sample holds approximately 94,000 clones, 80% to 95% seen once. The germline V gene has CDR1 SGDLS and CDR2 YYNGEE. V lost 0 bases to trimming and J lost 10 bases, with 7 bases between them. CDR3 size: 12 residues. The source of this sequence is an adult in good health. The source was peripheral blood, collected on day 0 of AZD1222 vaccination. The chain has TRBV9 and TRBJ2-2; D uncertain. CDR3 sequence: CASSVAPSELFF. The CDR3 nucleotides read TGTGCCAGCAGCGTAGCCCCATCGGAGCTGTTTTTT.